This TCR beta chain was identified during a study of shared clonotypes between healthy human individuals. CDR3 length: 15 residues. Original processing methods: ImmunoSEQ only sent back junction sequences with no quality scores, so filtering was done differently. Clones were sequenced by immunoSEQ multiplex PCR, and TCRdb holds only the in-frame ones, with some missing. That table gives V, J and clone size, and the DNA gave D and trimming. Of fewer than 500,000 clones detected, nearly 80% appear once; the ten largest clones hold under 15%. The clonotype was recovered from a woman aged 40 to 50 in good health. Some clones in this sample may be carry-over from other donors' samples. The genes are TRBV21-1 and TRBJ2-5; no check of the table's D call, TRBD2, against the DNA was made. TRBV21-1 is classified as a pseudogene. The sample was PBMCs. The CDR3 sequence: CASSKGALAGETQYF. CDR3 DNA: TGTGCCAGCAGCAAAGGGGCACTAGCAGGAGAGACCCAGTACTTC.